The rows below give T cell receptor beta chains drawn from one sample of a study of blood T cell repertoires in COVID-19. The method was immunoSEQ multiplex PCR; TCRdb's version includes in-frame clones alone and lacks a portion of them. The profile covers over 150,000 clones, with more than 75% appearing a single time and roughly 5.3% taken by the ten largest. The specimen sequenced was peripheral blood. The receptors derive from a young man with COVID-19, enrolled during active disease. Each CDR3 is given with its conserved first and last residue. Each record gives: J gene, CDR3 length, D gene, clone size, V gene, CDR3 protein, CDR3 DNA. A D gene is named only where the DNA matches it firmly. Clone size is given for some rows only: seen once, a few or many times, or a class if the clone is expanded.

>TRBJ2-1|16|NA|once|TRBV6-2/TRBV6-3
CASSYIGQGNGNEQFF
TGTGCCAGCAGTTATATTGGGCAGGGTAATGGCAATGAGCAGTTCTTC
>TRBJ2-5|16|TRBD2|NA|TRBV30
CAWMRAGTSGSGTQYF
TGTGCCTGGATGAGAGCCGGGACTAGCGGGAGTGGGACCCAGTACTTC
>TRBJ1-2|14|TRBD1|NA|TRBV25-1
CASSNPGQVNGYTF
TGTGCCAGCAGTAACCCGGGACAGGTGAATGGCTACACCTTC
>TRBJ2-3|17|NA|NA|TRBV28
CASRDGWGTTSTDTQYF
TGTGCCAGCAGAGACGGTTGGGGGACAACTAGCACAGATACGCAGTATTTT
>TRBJ1-1|13|TRBD1|NA|TRBV19
CASSYRGITEAFF
TGTGCCAGTAGTTACAGGGGGATCACTGAAGCTTTCTTT
>TRBJ2-1|15|NA|NA|TRBV7-2
CASSSRAASYNEQFF
TGTGCCAGCAGTTCCCGAGCGGCGTCCTACAATGAGCAGTTCTTC
>TRBJ2-3|16|TRBD2|NA|TRBV9
CASSVGGGVSTDTQYF
TGTGCCAGCAGCGTGGGCGGGGGGGTGAGCACAGATACGCAGTATTTT
>TRBJ1-1|15|TRBD1|NA|TRBV5-1
CASSLENRGGTEAFF
TGCGCCAGCAGCTTGGAAAACAGGGGCGGCACTGAAGCTTTCTTT
>TRBJ2-7|13|NA|NA|TRBV19
CASSIYSNYEQYF
TGTGCCAGTAGTATATACAGCAACTACGAGCAGTACTTC
>TRBJ2-3|16|TRBD2|NA|TRBV2
CASSLGLAGSTDTQYF
TGTGCCAGCAGCCTAGGACTAGCGGGAAGCACAGATACGCAGTATTTT
>TRBJ1-3|15|NA|NA|TRBV2
CASSDEGHSGNTIYF
TGTGCCAGCAGTGATGAGGGTCACTCTGGAAACACCATATATTTT
>TRBJ2-1|17|NA|NA|TRBV30
CAWSAQVGVGGYNEQFF
TGTGCCTGGAGTGCCCAGGTAGGAGTGGGGGGTTACAATGAGCAGTTCTTC
>TRBJ1-5|18|NA|NA|TRBV21-1
CASSKVPTGKYSNQPQHF
TGTGCCAGCAGCAAAGTCCCCACAGGCAAATATAGCAATCAGCCCCAGCATTTT
>TRBJ1-2|13|NA|NA|TRBV2
CASSVWPGNGYTF
TGTGCCAGCAGTGTTTGGCCAGGGAATGGCTACACCTTC
>TRBJ2-3|13|NA|NA|TRBV28
CATPYQGADTQYF
TGTGCCACCCCATACCAGGGCGCAGATACGCAGTATTTT
>TRBJ2-7|15|TRBD2|NA|TRBV15
CATSRDLGGNYEQYF
TGTGCCACCAGCAGAGATTTGGGAGGGAACTACGAGCAGTACTTC
>TRBJ2-1|17|NA|NA|TRBV5-1
CASSPKTISSSYNEQFF
TGCGCCAGCAGCCCAAAGACCATATCTAGCTCCTACAATGAGCAGTTCTTC
>TRBJ1-2|13|NA|NA|TRBV5-4
CASSSDSYYGYTF
TGTGCCAGCAGCTCGGACAGCTACTATGGCTACACCTTC
>TRBJ1-1|13|NA|NA|TRBV25-1
CASSERGRAEAFF
TGTGCCAGCAGTGAAAGGGGGAGGGCTGAAGCTTTCTTT
>TRBJ2-7|17|NA|NA|TRBV21-1
CASSTSLTGRTWYEQYF
TGTGCCAGCAGCACGTCACTGACAGGGAGGACATGGTACGAGCAGTACTTC
>TRBJ2-7|14|NA|NA|TRBV27
CASSPTGTQHEQYF
TGTGCCAGCAGTCCCACAGGGACCCAGCACGAGCAGTACTTC
>TRBJ2-7|16|NA|once|TRBV6-6
CASSYSYAGVPQEQYF
TGTGCCAGCAGTTACTCTTACGCAGGGGTCCCCCAGGAGCAGTACTTC
>TRBJ2-2|16|NA|few|TRBV9
CASSPGGAMNTGELFF
TGTGCCAGCAGCCCGGGGGGCGCCATGAACACCGGGGAGCTGTTTTTT
>TRBJ1-1|16|NA|NA|TRBV7-8
CASSSDLTDSSTEAFF
TGTGCCAGCAGTTCAGACCTTACGGACAGTTCTACTGAAGCTTTCTTT
>TRBJ1-4|16|NA|NA|TRBV5-1
CASSSGGWAANEKLFF
TGCGCCAGCAGCTCGGGAGGTTGGGCAGCTAATGAAAAACTGTTTTTT
>TRBJ1-6|14|TRBD1|NA|TRBV11-2
CASSLSQGDSPLHF
TGTGCCAGCAGCTTAAGCCAGGGGGATTCACCCCTCCACTTT
>TRBJ1-1|16|NA|NA|TRBV10-1
CAKRLKQTDENTEAFF
TGCGCCAAACGATTAAAACAGACCGACGAGAACACTGAAGCTTTCTTT
>TRBJ1-2|14|NA|NA|TRBV6-1
CASSPLGGVYGYTF
TGTGCCAGCAGTCCTCTTGGGGGCGTCTATGGCTACACCTTC
>TRBJ2-7|14|NA|NA|TRBV9
CASSSMGGSYEQYF
TGTGCCAGCAGCTCCATGGGGGGATCCTACGAGCAGTACTTC
>TRBJ2-7|16|TRBD2|NA|TRBV9
CASSVGARGSTSEQYF
TGTGCCAGCAGCGTAGGGGCTCGCGGGAGTACCTCCGAGCAGTACTTC
>TRBJ2-1|14|NA|NA|TRBV11-3
CASSRGGAANEQFF
TGTGCCAGCAGCCGTGGGGGGGCAGCCAATGAGCAGTTCTTC
>TRBJ2-1|16|TRBD1|NA|TRBV13
CASSTRDRGAYNEQFF
TGTGCCAGCAGCACCAGAGACAGGGGAGCCTACAATGAGCAGTTCTTC
>TRBJ1-5|14|NA|NA|TRBV10-3
CAITVDRFNQPQHF
TGTGCCATCACCGTCGACAGGTTCAATCAGCCCCAGCATTTT
>TRBJ2-7|15|TRBD2|NA|TRBV7-2
CASSWKRGPSYEQYF
TGTGCCAGCAGCTGGAAGCGGGGCCCCTCCTACGAGCAGTACTTC
>TRBJ2-7|17|TRBD2|NA|TRBV6-2/TRBV6-3
CASSPSLLAGAYYEQYF
TGTGCCAGCAGTCCCTCCCTGCTAGCGGGAGCGTACTACGAGCAGTACTTC
>TRBJ2-1|16|TRBD2|once|TRBV28
CASSSGGTSMYNEQFF
TGTGCCAGCAGTTCTGGGGGGACTAGCATGTACAATGAGCAGTTCTTC
>TRBJ1-2|14|NA|NA|TRBV19
CASSIDGTPMAVTF
TGTGCCAGTAGTATAGATGGGACTCCTATGGCTGTGACCTTC
>TRBJ1-6|13|NA|NA|TRBV9
CASSGGGRSPLHF
TGTGCCAGCAGCGGGGGGGGACGCTCACCCCTCCACTTT
>TRBJ1-1|13|TRBD1|NA|TRBV9
CASSGDRGAEAFF
TGTGCCAGCAGCGGGGACAGGGGGGCTGAAGCTTTCTTT
>TRBJ2-7|15|TRBD1|NA|TRBV7-2
CASSLGQGVSYEQYF
TGTGCCAGCAGCTTAGGACAGGGGGTCTCCTACGAGCAGTACTTC
>TRBJ2-1|17|TRBD2|NA|TRBV9
CASSTSIISGSDNEQFF
TGTGCCAGCAGCACAAGCATCATTAGCGGGAGCGACAATGAGCAGTTCTTC
>TRBJ1-1|11|NA|NA|TRBV27
CASETATEAFF
TGTGCCAGCGAGACAGCTACTGAAGCTTTCTTT
>TRBJ2-7|11|NA|NA|TRBV20-1
CSARTGYEQYF
TGCAGTGCTAGGACTGGGTACGAGCAGTACTTC
>TRBJ2-1|13|NA|NA|TRBV11-3
CASSSPGDWKQFF
TGTGCCAGCAGCTCGCCCGGAGACTGGAAGCAGTTCTTC
>TRBJ1-1|15|NA|once|TRBV5-6
CASSGKGRRFTEAFF
TGTGCCAGCAGCGGAAAAGGACGGAGGTTTACTGAAGCTTTCTTT
>TRBJ1-1|15|NA|NA|TRBV19
CASSRGEGMNTEAFF
TGTGCCAGTAGTAGGGGTGAGGGAATGAACACTGAAGCTTTCTTT
>TRBJ2-7|12|NA|NA|TRBV5-6
CASSRTDYEQYF
TGTGCCAGCAGCAGGACAGATTACGAGCAGTACTTC
>TRBJ1-1|14|NA|NA|TRBV2
CASSPDSMNTEAFF
TGTGCCAGCAGTCCAGACAGCATGAACACTGAAGCTTTCTTT
>TRBJ2-1|15|TRBD2|NA|TRBV7-9
CARRRAGGSYNEQFF
TGTGCCAGACGGAGGGCGGGAGGCTCCTACAATGAGCAGTTCTTC
>TRBJ2-7|14|NA|NA|TRBV19
CASSVQGGTYEQYF
TGTGCCAGTAGTGTACAGGGGGGGACCTACGAGCAGTACTTC
>TRBJ2-2|15|TRBD1|NA|TRBV6-6
CASSLGQGGPGELFF
TGTGCCAGCAGCCTGGGACAGGGAGGTCCCGGGGAGCTGTTTTTT
>TRBJ2-2|18|TRBD2|NA|TRBV6-7
CASSYSAAGASNTGELFF
TGTGCCAGCAGTTACTCGGCAGCGGGAGCTTCGAACACCGGGGAGCTGTTTTTT
>TRBJ2-7|15|TRBD2|NA|TRBV27
CASTPTSGLSYEQYF
TGTGCCAGCACCCCGACTAGCGGCCTTTCCTACGAGCAGTACTTC
>TRBJ2-7|14|TRBD1|NA|TRBV11-2
CASSTGQGAYEQYF
TGTGCCAGCAGCACCGGACAGGGGGCGTACGAGCAGTACTTC
>TRBJ2-5|16|TRBD1|once|TRBV11-3
CASSFGVAGGEETQYF
TGTGCCAGCAGCTTCGGGGTGGCAGGGGGCGAGGAGACCCAGTACTTC
>TRBJ2-1|16|NA|NA|TRBV9
CASSPGEGWTYNEQFF
TGTGCCAGCAGCCCAGGAGAGGGCTGGACCTACAATGAGCAGTTCTTC
>TRBJ1-3|16|TRBD1|NA|TRBV5-8
CASSFDRVSSGNTIYF
TGTGCCAGCAGCTTCGACAGGGTTTCCTCTGGAAACACCATATATTTT
>TRBJ2-7|13|TRBD1|few|TRBV30
CAWTRGQGYEQYF
TGTGCCTGGACCCGGGGACAGGGGTACGAGCAGTACTTC
>TRBJ2-6|20|TRBD1|NA|TRBV27
CASSWYPGQGSGSGANVLTF
TGTGCCAGCAGTTGGTACCCGGGACAGGGGAGCGGGTCTGGGGCCAACGTCCTGACTTTC
>TRBJ1-2|13|NA|once|TRBV28
CASHIGRGYGYTF
TGTGCCAGCCACATCGGCAGGGGCTATGGCTACACCTTC